The 24 T cell receptor beta chains given below trace back to one sample, sequenced in a study of T-cell reconstitution after alpha-beta-depleted transplantation in children. For TCRbeta, the library was prepared with unique molecular identifiers. One entry per CDR3 protein results from TCRdb running MiXCR on the PCR reads. The table includes roughly 280,000 distinct CDR3 sequences, around 10% detected once. The material was peripheral blood, obtained 180 days after TCRalphabeta/CD19-depleted stem cell transplant. The receptor source for this set is a male patient aged 2-15 years who had a stem cell transplant for chronic granulomatous disease, so the T cells may come from the graft donor.

This clonotype has a count of ten or more. This chain links TRBV20-1 with TRBJ1-6, with TRBD1 identical over 7 bases. CDR3 length equals 15 residues. V lost 2 bases and J lost 7; bases outside the gene matches: 8. Germline V gives CDR1 DFQATT, CDR2 SNEGSKA (reference sequence). CDR3 sequence (DNA): TGCAGTGCTAGATATACAGGGGTAGTCAATTCACCCCTCCACTTT. Translation: CSARYTGVVNSPLHF.

This clonotype was observed at least ten times. The chain combines TRBV5-1 with TRBJ2-7; TRBD1 might be the D (5 bases). CDR3 length equals 13 residues. Germline V lookup: CDR1 SGHRS, CDR2 YFSETQ. V was pared by 2 bases and J by 4 bases, with 10 bases between. The CDR3 DNA is TGCGCCAGCAGCTTAGACAGAGAATACGAGCAGTACTTC. Amino acids: CASSLDREYEQYF.

The sample holds a few counts of this clonotype. This chain's CDR3 is CASNENTGELFF. As DNA, the CDR3 is TGTGCCAGCAATGAGAACACCGGGGAGCTGTTTTTT. V usage is TRBV25-1 and J usage is TRBJ2-2; D ambiguous. The CDR3 runs 12 residues. Germline values: CDR1 MGHDK, CDR2 SYGVNS. V lost 7 bases, J lost 1 base, and 4 bases lay in between.

This clonotype was counted a few times. The chain is built from TRBV29-1 and TRBJ2-1; 7 bases line up with TRBD2. V shed 8 bases, J shed 2 bases, and the junction held 12 bases outside the gene matches. CDR3 size: 15 residues. Germline V CDR1 and CDR2: SQVTM, ANQGSEA. The CDR3 bases are TGCAGCTCTCGGGGAGGGCCGATCACCTACAATGAGCAGTTCTTC. As protein: CSSRGGPITYNEQFF.

Concerning this clonotype itself: Since a much larger clone is just one base distant, this may be a read error. The chain combines TRBV28 with TRBJ2-5; 7 bases align to TRBD1. CDR1 and CDR2 (germline): MDHEN, SYDVKM. The length of the CDR3 is 17 residues. Trimming at V came to 3 bases and at J to 0 bases, leaving 10 bases not matched to a gene. The CDR3 here is CASSFRQGLYDQETQYF. The DNA of the CDR3 is TGTGCCAGCAGTTTCAGACAGGGCCTATATGACCAAGAGACCCAGTACTTC. Complete variable domain (other parts from reference TRBV28 and TRBJ2-5): DVKVTQSSRYLVKRTGEKVFLECVQDMDHENMFWYRQDPGLGLRLIYFSYDVKMKEKGDIPEGYSVSREKKERFSLILESASTNQTSMYLCASSFRQGLYDQETQYFGPGTRLLVL.

This clonotype has only a few counts. The genes are TRBV5-4 and TRBJ2-3; TRBD2 is a possible D gene (6 bases). This CDR3 is 15 amino acids long. Germline loops: CDR1 SGHNT, CDR2 YYREEE (reference sequence). Trimming cost V 4 bases and J 0 bases, with 12 bases left between them. The CDR3 here is CASSRPGGSTDTQYF. CDR3 DNA sequence: TGTGCCAGCAGCCGGCCAGGAGGGAGCACAGATACGCAGTATTTT.

There are many counts of this clonotype. The chain links TRBV9 to TRBJ1-3; a possible D gene is TRBD1 (6 bases). Trimming pared 3 bases from V and 5 bases from J, leaving 24 bases between. The CDR3 spans 18 residues. CDR1 is SGDLS and CDR2 is YYNGEE in the germline V gene. The DNA for the CDR3 is TGTGCCAGCAGCGAGAGGGTACAGGGCCCTCGTGAGCGAAACACCATATATTTT. Its protein is CASSERVQGPRERNTIYF.

This clonotype appeared a few times. This chain connects TRBV19 to TRBJ1-5, with D maybe TRBD1 (6 bases). Germline V lookup: CDR1 LNHDA, CDR2 SQIVND (reference sequence). This CDR3 spans 16 amino acids. The V and J ends lost 3 bases and 3 bases respectively, with 15 bases between them. The CDR3 is CASSIRPGEVNQPQHF. In DNA form, the CDR3 reads TGTGCCAGTAGTATTCGGCCAGGGGAAGTCAATCAGCCCCAGCATTTT.

Only a few counts were recorded for this clonotype. The chain links TRBV20-1 to TRBJ2-3; 16 positions match TRBD2. The V gene end was trimmed by 0 bases and the J gene end by 4 bases; junction bases not matched to a gene: 13. In germline, CDR1 is DFQATT, CDR2 SNEGSKA (reference sequence). This CDR3 comprises 20 residues. The CDR3 DNA reads TGCAGTGCTAGAGAAAAGGGACTAGCGGGGGGGTATGGACGTGCAGATACGCAGTATTTT. Its protein product is CSAREKGLAGGYGRADTQYF.

The chain carries TRBV2 and TRBJ2-1; weak D call: TRBD1 (6 bases). There are 14 residues in the CDR3. Trimming shortened V by 8 bases and J by 5 bases, and 16 bases separated the two germline ends. The V gene's germline CDR1 is SNHLY and CDR2 FYNNEI. The CDR3 spells CASGPGQTNNEQFF. As DNA, the CDR3 is TGTGCCAGCGGACCGGGACAAACCAACAATGAGCAGTTCTTC.

In this sample, this clonotype turned up many times. The rearrangement joins TRBV2 to TRBJ2-2; 8 bases agree with TRBD2. Germline CDR1 and CDR2: SNHLY and FYNNEI. Trimming removed 6 bases from V and 7 bases from J; junction bases left unmatched: 13. CDR3 length: 16 residues. The CDR3 here is CASRPPLAGIGGELFF. DNA for the CDR3: TGTGCCAGCAGACCCCCTTTAGCGGGGATTGGCGGGGAGCTGTTTTTT.

In its sample, this clonotype was seen many times. The V call is TRBV10-2, the J call TRBJ2-7; D may be TRBD2 (6 bases). Per germline, CDR1 WSHSY and CDR2 SAAADI. The CDR3 spans 12 residues. Trimming left V 7 bases short and J 5 bases short, with 12 bases between. The CDR3 DNA reads TGCGCCAGCATGGGGGGACCTAACGAGCAGTACTTC. This gives the protein CASMGGPNEQYF.

Details on this clonotype: This sequence may be a read error, since a much larger clone differs from it by one base. The chain links TRBV28 to TRBJ1-5; possibly TRBD1 for D (5 bases). This CDR3 has 15 amino acids. Germline assignment: CDR1 MDHEN and CDR2 SYDVKM. In DNA, the CDR3 is TGTGCCACCCACTGGGACGGAAATAGCAATCACCCCCAGCATTTT. Encoded protein: CATHWDGNSNHPQHF.

This clonotype was counted many times. V is TRBV5-1 and J is TRBJ2-1, with TRBD2 identical over 8 bases. V lost 0 bases to trimming and J lost 2 bases; unmatched junction nucleotides: 4. This CDR3 has 16 amino acids. The germline V gene encodes CDR1 SGHRS and CDR2 YFSETQ. Here the CDR3 reads CASSLELAGPYNEQFF. CDR3 DNA sequence: TGCGCCAGCAGCTTGGAGCTAGCGGGTCCCTACAATGAGCAGTTCTTC.

Ten or more counts support this clonotype. The chain couples TRBV11-1 to TRBJ2-5; perhaps TRBD1 as D (8 bases). From germline, CDR1 is SGHAT and CDR2 FQDESV (reference sequence). The CDR3 runs 14 residues. Trimming took 8 bases from V and 2 from J, leaving 15 bases between them. CDR3 residues: CASQTGGDQETQYF. The DNA for the CDR3 is TGTGCCAGCCAAACAGGGGGGGATCAAGAGACCCAGTACTTC.

This clonotype was seen at least ten times. The CDR3 bases are TGCAGCGGCGCCAGGGACGGATACGAGCAGTACTTC. It is translated as CSGARDGYEQYF. The chain carries TRBV29-1 and TRBJ2-7; the D gene could be TRBD1 or TRBD2 (5 bases each). Germline V lookup: CDR1 SQVTM, CDR2 ANQGSEA. Trimming cost V 7 bases and J 4 bases, with 14 bases left between them. This CDR3 spans 12 amino acids.

In its sample, this clonotype was seen many times. The chain recombines TRBV29-1 with TRBJ2-1, with D possibly called TRBD1 or TRBD2 (7 bases each). V shed 3 bases and J shed 7 bases, with 19 bases lying between them. Germline assignment: CDR1 SQVTM and CDR2 ANQGSEA. The CDR3 runs to 15 residues. CDR3: CSVEDRGRGGNEQFF. The CDR3 DNA is TGCAGCGTTGAGGATCGGGGCAGGGGGGGAAATGAGCAGTTCTTC.

This clonotype was counted many times. The V call is TRBV6-1, the J call TRBJ2-3; D remains ambiguous. Trimming removed 6 bases from V and 0 bases from J, with 13 bases in between. The CDR3 sequence is 15 residues long. Germline V gives CDR1 MNHNS, CDR2 SASEGT. The CDR3 reads CASSPLGSSTDTQYF. The CDR3 nucleotides are TGTGCCAGCAGCCCCTTGGGTTCTAGCACAGATACGCAGTATTTT.

The chain uses TRBV7-2 and TRBJ1-6; D remains ambiguous. V shed 3 bases and J shed 9 bases, with 15 bases lying between them. From germline, CDR1 is SGHTA and CDR2 FQGNSA. This CDR3 spans 15 amino acids. The CDR3 region has the DNA TGTGCCAGCAGCTTTCGGCCGGGCTTTAGTTCACCCCTCCACTTT. Its translation is CASSFRPGFSSPLHF.

This clonotype was found many times. The J gene is TRBJ1-6, the V gene TRBV7-2, with D possibly matching TRBD1 (6 bases). This CDR3 contains 16 residues. Germline V lookup: CDR1 SGHTA, CDR2 FQGNSA. V lost 5 bases and J 7 bases, leaving 18 bases between the germline ends. The CDR3 is CASSMTGSRPNSPLHF. DNA for the CDR3: TGTGCCAGCAGCATGACAGGCTCCAGACCCAATTCACCCCTCCACTTT.

This clonotype was seen many times. The chain combines TRBV9 with TRBJ2-5, with 12 bases lining up with TRBD2. Trimming took 4 bases from V and 2 from J; bases not matched to a gene: 9. Germline V lookup: CDR1 SGDLS, CDR2 YYNGEE. This CDR3 region has 17 residues. CDR3 nucleotide sequence: TGTGCCAGCAGCCCACAGACTAGCGGGGGCTCTCAAGAGACCCAGTACTTC. It translates to CASSPQTSGGSQETQYF.

This clonotype came up many times. The V and J genes are TRBV27 and TRBJ2-7; TRBD1 aligns across 7 bases. There are 16 residues in the CDR3. The ends lost 6 bases at V and 7 bases at J; junction bases unmatched: 18. Germline loops: CDR1 MNHEY, CDR2 SMNVEV (reference sequence). CDR3 bases: TGTGCCAGCAGCCCACAACGTACAGGGGCATTGCGGGAGCAGTACTTC. It yields the protein CASSPQRTGALREQYF.

This chain connects TRBV5-5 to TRBJ2-5; a possible D gene is TRBD2 (6 bases). The ends were cut back, 3 bases at V and 4 bases at J, with 19 bases in the middle. The CDR3 totals 16 residues. The germline CDR1 and CDR2 sequences are SGHKS and YYEKEE (reference sequence). CDR3 DNA: TGTGCCAGCAGCTCTTTTCGGGGCTCCGGGGGAGAGACCCAGTACTTC. The encoded protein is CASSSFRGSGGETQYF.

This clonotype was counted many times. This chain joins TRBV7-8 and TRBJ2-1; D may be TRBD1 (5 bases). The germline V and J ends were trimmed by 4 bases and 4 bases, with 20 bases remaining between them. The CDR3 contains 17 residues. Germline V gene data show CDR1 as SGHVS and CDR2 as FQNEAQ. The CDR3 is CASSSVLLQGRYNEQFF. The CDR3 nucleotides are TGTGCCAGCAGCTCGGTACTTCTTCAGGGAAGATACAATGAGCAGTTCTTC.